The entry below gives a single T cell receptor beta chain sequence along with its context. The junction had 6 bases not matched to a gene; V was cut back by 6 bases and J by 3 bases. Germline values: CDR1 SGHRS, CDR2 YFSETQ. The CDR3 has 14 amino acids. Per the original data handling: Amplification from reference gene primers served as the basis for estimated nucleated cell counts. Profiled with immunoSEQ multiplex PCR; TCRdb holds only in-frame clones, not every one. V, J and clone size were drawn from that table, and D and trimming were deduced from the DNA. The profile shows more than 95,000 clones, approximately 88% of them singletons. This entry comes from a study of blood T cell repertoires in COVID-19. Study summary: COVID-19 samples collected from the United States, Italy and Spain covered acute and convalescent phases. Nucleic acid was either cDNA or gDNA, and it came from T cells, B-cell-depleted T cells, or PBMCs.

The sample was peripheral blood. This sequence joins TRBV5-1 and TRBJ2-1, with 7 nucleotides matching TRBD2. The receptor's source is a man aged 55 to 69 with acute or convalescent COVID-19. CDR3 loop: CASMGGSHYNEQFF. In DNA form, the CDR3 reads TGCGCCAGCATGGGCGGGAGCCACTACAATGAGCAGTTCTTC.